This passage covers 25 T cell receptor beta chains from one sample sequenced in a study of cytomegalovirus exposure and HLA in healthy donors. Primers included in the PCR were 60 Vbeta and 13 Jbeta primers. The method was immunoSEQ multiplex PCR; TCRdb's version includes in-frame clones alone and lacks a portion of them. Of some 160,000 clones listed, roughly 84% were seen once; the top ten hold 2% to 2.5%. Sample: PBMCs. These receptors were collected from a boy aged 2 to 10 in good health and CMV-seronegative.

In the case of this clone: No conserved phenylalanine or tryptophan ends this CDR3, so it is likely a read error. Because the CDR3's place on the DNA is in doubt, the DNA is left out and the CDR3 is given as listed by TCRdb. The genes are TRBV6-5 and TRBJ2-4; TRBD2 reflects the table's D call only, with no check against the DNA. The CDR3 length is 8 residues, termini included. Germline V gene sequence: CDR1 MNHEY, CDR2 SVGAGI. CDR3 protein: CASSKRGV.

This sequence joins TRBV7-3 and TRBJ1-1; 7 bases fit TRBD1. The germline V gene has CDR1 SGHTA and CDR2 FQGTGA. The CDR3 is 14 residues long. The V and J ends lost 5 bases and 2 bases, in that order; junction bases with no gene match: 5. For the CDR3, the DNA is TGTGCCAGCAGCGAACAGGGGATTAACACTGAAGCTTTCTTT. Translated: CASSEQGINTEAFF.

This clone has a single count. CDR3: CASSIRASGIQSNNEQFF. The CDR3 DNA sequence: TGTGCCAGTAGTATAAGGGCTAGCGGGATCCAATCTAACAATGAGCAGTTCTTC. The chain couples TRBV19 to TRBJ2-1, with 9 bases fitting TRBD2. Germline CDR1 is LNHDA and CDR2 is SQIVND (reference sequence). The CDR3 totals 18 residues. The J segment lost 5 bases and the V segment lost 2 bases, leaving 13 bases of the junction unmatched.

The chain combines TRBV19 with TRBJ1-3; D not certain. From germline, CDR1 is LNHDA and CDR2 SQIVND (reference sequence). Trimming removed 11 bases from V and 0 bases from J, with 20 bases in between. This CDR3 contains 16 residues. The CDR3 nucleotides read TGTGCCCCAATAGACGAGGGAGTTTACTCTGGAAACACCATATATTTT. Translated: CAPIDEGVYSGNTIYF.

This clone was seen a single time. J is TRBJ1-2 and V is TRBV6-5, with D hard to call. Germline V gene lookup returns CDR1 MNHEY and CDR2 SVGAGI. CDR3 length: 14 amino acids. V dropped 4 bases and J dropped 3 bases, with 12 bases sitting between them. The CDR3 coding sequence is TGTGCCAGCAGTTCCGACTTCAGCTACTATGGCTACACCTTC. Protein sequence: CASSSDFSYYGYTF.

The chain is built from TRBV27 and TRBJ2-2; TRBD2 is a possible D gene (5 bases). The CDR3 has 15 residues. Trimming stripped 6 bases from V and 1 base from J, with 12 bases between. The germline V gene has CDR1 MNHEY and CDR2 SMNVEV (reference sequence). CDR3 in amino acids: CASRRVGKNTGELFF. DNA of the CDR3: TGTGCCAGCAGGCGGGTGGGGAAGAACACCGGGGAGCTGTTTTTT.

The V call is TRBV11-2, the J call TRBJ2-3; 14 nucleotides agree with TRBD2. Looked up from germline, CDR1 is SGHAT and CDR2 is FQNNGV. J lost 5 bases, V lost 8 bases, and 6 bases had no gene match. The CDR3 consists of 15 residues. As DNA, the CDR3 is TGTGCCAGCGTGACTAGCGGGAGGGCCGGAGATACGCAGTATTTT. It encodes CASVTSGRAGDTQYF.

The chain carries TRBV6-4 and TRBJ2-5; TRBD1 matches 12 bases. Germline CDR1 and CDR2: MRHNA and SNTAGT. Trimming took 6 bases from V and 4 from J; bases not matched to a gene: 9. The CDR3 length is 16 residues. Here the CDR3 DNA reads TGTGCCAGCAGGACTCCTCGGGACAGGGGGCGAGAGACCCAGTACTTC. Translating gives CASRTPRDRGRETQYF.

This clone has just a few counts. The chain couples TRBV7-9 to TRBJ2-3; 7 nucleotides match TRBD2. This CDR3 has 15 residues. Germline V lookup: CDR1 SEHNR, CDR2 FQNEAQ (reference sequence). V was clipped by 4 bases and J by 2 bases; unmatched bases: 6. The CDR3 DNA is TGTGCCAGCAGCTCCCGGGACTACTACACAGATACGCAGTATTTT. Translation gives CASSSRDYYTDTQYF.

The gene calls are TRBV21-1 and TRBJ1-1; the listed D gene, TRBD1, was not tested against the DNA. TRBV21-1 is recorded as a pseudogene. This CDR3 has 18 amino acids. DNA for the CDR3: TGTGCCAGCAGCAAAGATGGGACAGGGGGCGCGGGTAAAACTGAAGCTTTCTTT. It is translated as CASSKDGTGGAGKTEAFF.

This clone has just one count. The rearrangement links TRBV14 to TRBJ2-1, with 8 bases that match TRBD2. This CDR3 has 13 amino acids. V trimming: 1 base; J trimming: 7 bases; junction bases outside the gene matches: 0. Germline V CDR1 and CDR2: SGHDN, FVKESK. CDR3 nucleotide sequence: TGTGCCAGCAGCCAAGGACTAGCGAATGAGCAGTTCTTC. Protein product: CASSQGLANEQFF.

This clone has a handful of counts. V and J are TRBV5-4 and TRBJ1-1, with D tentatively TRBD1 (5 bases). CDR1 and CDR2 (germline): SGHNT, YYREEE (reference sequence). V lost 4 bases and J lost 8, with 18 bases in between. This CDR3 is built from 14 residues. CDR3 coding DNA: TGTGCCAGCAGCACCGACGGGGTTCGGGGGGAAGCTTTCTTT. This sequence encodes CASSTDGVRGEAFF.

The chain carries TRBV10-3 and TRBJ1-4; 7 bases agree with TRBD1. The CDR3 has 16 residues. V lost 6 bases and J lost 0; bases outside the gene matches: 7. Germline CDR1 and CDR2: ENHRY and SYGVKD. The CDR3 bases are TGTGCCATCAGCCGGACAGGCGATGCAACTAATGAAAAACTGTTTTTT. Its protein product is CAISRTGDATNEKLFF.

This clone is a singleton in its sample. The V call is TRBV5-4, the J call TRBJ2-7; 8 bases map to TRBD2. J was trimmed by 5 bases and V by 0 bases; bases with no gene match: 10. Germline V gene data show CDR1 as SGHNT and CDR2 as YYREEE (reference sequence). This CDR3 spans 16 amino acids. The CDR3, as DNA: TGTGCCAGCAGCTTGGCCGGGGCAGCGGGAGCCCACGAGCAGTACTTC. Translating it yields CASSLAGAAGAHEQYF.

The chain links TRBV4-2 to TRBJ1-1; perhaps TRBD1 as D (6 bases). CDR3 size: 20 residues. V was clipped by 4 bases and J by 4 bases, with 31 bases between them. Germline V CDR1 and CDR2: LGHNA, YNFKEQ. The CDR3 spells CASSPILSSGDKSSGTEAFF. CDR3 nucleotides: TGTGCCAGCAGCCCCATCCTAAGCTCAGGGGATAAGAGTAGTGGCACTGAAGCTTTCTTT.

With regard to this clone: Other nucleotide sequences from this sample produce the same CDR3. This chain links TRBV6-6 with TRBJ2-1; TRBD1 agrees at 8 bases. With 7 bases clipped from V and 9 bases from J, the junction kept 8 bases outside the gene matches. The CDR3 consists of 13 residues. CDR1 MNHNY and CDR2 SVGAGI come from the germline V gene (reference sequence). The CDR3 sequence: CASTIGQGSEQFF. The CDR3 DNA follows: TGTGCCAGCACCATAGGACAGGGAAGTGAGCAGTTCTTC.

This clone was found a few times. The J gene is TRBJ2-3, the V gene TRBV4-2, with a weak D call TRBD2 (6 bases). The germline V and J ends were trimmed by 0 bases and 2 bases, with 15 bases remaining between them. The germline CDR1 and CDR2 sequences are LGHNA and YNFKEQ. The length of the CDR3 is 17 residues. This CDR3 reads CASSQDIGDSYTDTQYF. The CDR3 region has the DNA TGTGCCAGCAGCCAAGATATCGGGGACTCTTACACAGATACGCAGTATTTT.

J is TRBJ1-1 and V is TRBV7-9; no definite D call. CDR1 SEHNR and CDR2 FQNEAQ come from the germline V gene (reference sequence). V was shortened by 7 bases and J by 5 bases, with 20 bases between the two germline ends. The CDR3 extends over 15 amino acids. The CDR3 DNA sequence: TGTGCCAGCACCATCGGATCGGGTCACCCGACTGAAGCTTTCTTT. Translation gives CASTIGSGHPTEAFF.

V is TRBV9 and J is TRBJ1-6; 7 nucleotides line up with TRBD1. Trimming cost V 7 bases and J 7 bases; bases outside gene matches: 11. This CDR3 spans 15 amino acids. CDR1 SGDLS and CDR2 YYNGEE come from the germline V gene. The CDR3 loop reads CASASGNRGNSPLHF. The CDR3 DNA reads as TGTGCCAGCGCTTCAGGAAACAGGGGAAATTCACCCCTCCACTTT.

The J gene is TRBJ2-7, the V gene TRBV5-1; D is perhaps TRBD1 (6 bases). The CDR3 spans 20 residues. Trimming cost V 4 bases and J 3 bases, with 32 bases left between them. Germline V CDR1 and CDR2: SGHRS, YFSETQ. CDR3 sequence (DNA): TGCGCCAGCAGCGGGGGCCGGAGTGGGACGAGCCAAAGCCCACTCTACGAGCAGTACTTC. It encodes CASSGGRSGTSQSPLYEQYF.

The chain carries TRBV11-2 and TRBJ1-4; no clear D gene. The V end was cut by 2 bases, the J end by 0 bases, with 13 bases between. The CDR3 runs 17 residues. Germline assignment: CDR1 SGHAT and CDR2 FQNNGV. DNA for the CDR3: TGTGCCAGCAGCTTATCGCCGACATTGGCAACTAATGAAAAACTGTTTTTT. This translates into CASSLSPTLATNEKLFF.

V gene TRBV29-1 combines with J gene TRBJ1-1; D possibly corresponds to TRBD1 (5 bases). Trimming took 7 bases from V and 1 from J, leaving 10 bases between them. The length of the CDR3 is 12 residues. Per germline, CDR1 SQVTM and CDR2 ANQGSEA. DNA of the CDR3: TGCAGCGCTATGACAGCGAACACTGAAGCTTTCTTT. Translating gives CSAMTANTEAFF.

V usage is TRBV28 and J usage is TRBJ1-2, with D possibly being TRBD1 (5 bases). Germline assignment: CDR1 MDHEN and CDR2 SYDVKM. CDR3 length equals 15 residues. V shed 5 bases and J shed 5 bases, with 18 bases lying between them. The CDR3 region has the DNA TGTGCCAGCAGTCCACCCCTCACAGGTGTTTATGGCTACACCTTC. This encodes CASSPPLTGVYGYTF.

The J gene is TRBJ2-3, the V gene TRBV18, with D tentatively TRBD2 (6 bases). Germline V gene lookup returns CDR1 KGHSH and CDR2 LQKENI. The CDR3 spans 14 residues. Trimming pared 0 bases from V and 4 bases from J, leaving 8 bases between. The DNA for the CDR3 is TGTGCCAGCTCACCACCCACTAGCTCAGATACGCAGTATTTT. This sequence encodes CASSPPTSSDTQYF. Together with reference TRBV18 and TRBJ2-3, the CDR3 gives the full variable domain: NAGVMQNPRHLVRRRGQEARLRCSPMKGHSHVYWYRQLPEEGLKFMVYLQKENIIDESGMPKERFSAEFPKEGPSILRIQQVVRGDSAAYFCASSPPTSSDTQYFGPGTRLTVL.

In its sample, this clone was seen once. J is TRBJ1-2 and V is TRBV18; D may be TRBD1 (6 bases). V was cut by 3 bases and J by 2 bases, with 13 bases left in between. CDR1 is KGHSH, CDR2 LQKENI, per germline. There are 15 residues in the CDR3. The CDR3 reads CASSPGAGVNYGYTF. CDR3 DNA: TGTGCCAGCTCACCCGGGGCAGGGGTCAACTATGGCTACACCTTC. Based on the CDR3 plus reference TRBV18 and TRBJ1-2, the full variable domain is NAGVMQNPRHLVRRRGQEARLRCSPMKGHSHVYWYRQLPEEGLKFMVYLQKENIIDESGMPKERFSAEFPKEGPSILRIQQVVRGDSAAYFCASSPGAGVNYGYTFGSGTRLTVV.